The rows below give T cell receptor beta chains drawn from one sample of a study of blood T cell repertoires in COVID-19. The repertoire was sequenced with immunoSEQ multiplex PCR; TCRdb's copy has only in-frame clones and lacks some. The sample holds 150,000 to 200,000 clones, approximately 92% seen once. Sequencing used peripheral blood. The receptors were gathered from a man in his fifties or sixties with acute or convalescent COVID-19. Each CDR3 is given without its conserved first and last residue. Fields, in order: CDR3 length, J gene, V gene, CDR3 protein.

>13|TRBJ2-1|TRBV6-5
ASSRPGLAYNEQF
>15|TRBJ2-1|TRBV4-1
ASSQIGATSSYNEQF
>9|TRBJ2-1|TRBV20-1
RATSGHEQF
>12|TRBJ2-2|TRBV19
ASSIRGNTGELF
>13|TRBJ2-7|TRBV14
ASKQGGTPYYEQY
>12|TRBJ2-5|TRBV6-5
ASRLAGGQETQY
>11|TRBJ2-2|TRBV2
ASSVGTAGELF
>13|TRBJ2-3|TRBV5-4
ASSLGAGTADTQY
>12|TRBJ2-1|TRBV6-2/TRBV6-3
ASSDTGGRDEQF
>11|TRBJ2-5|TRBV11-2
ASSYNSQETQY
>14|TRBJ2-4|TRBV28
ASSPDRGNAKNIQY
>13|TRBJ2-1|TRBV18
ASSPLNREYNEQF
>13|TRBJ2-2|TRBV3-1/TRBV3-2
ASSQGTSIVGELF
>13|TRBJ2-7|TRBV9
ASSVAADTGYEQY
>14|TRBJ2-1|TRBV27
ASSLSRAGGTNEQF
>13|TRBJ1-4|TRBV20-1
SASGLQGNNEKLF
>13|TRBJ1-1|TRBV11-2
ASSLEPGPNTEAF
>11|TRBJ1-1|TRBV10-3
AISEMGSTEAF
>14|TRBJ1-3|TRBV9
ASSVAGQGTGNTIY
>12|TRBJ1-5|TRBV9
ASSIGDRDQPQH
>14|TRBJ1-4|TRBV5-6
ASSLGPGSTNEKLF
>12|TRBJ1-6|TRBV7-3
ASSFGTGDSPLH
>11|TRBJ1-5|TRBV30
AWSVASNQPQH
>14|TRBJ1-5|TRBV6-1
ASSGSTIRANQPQH
>14|TRBJ1-1|TRBV27
ASSNTWGVGLTEAF
>14|TRBJ2-5|TRBV27
ASSHWTSGGTETQY
>12|TRBJ2-1|TRBV5-1
ASSWGTGGNEQF
>16|TRBJ2-3|TRBV5-8
ASSLSGRAGTLADTQY
>12|TRBJ2-1|TRBV7-3
ASSLYPGSNEQF
>10|TRBJ2-1|TRBV30
AWSLRDNEQF
>11|TRBJ1-2|TRBV12-3/TRBV12-4
ASSLDRSYGYT
>11|TRBJ1-2|TRBV18
ASSPQRQGNYT
>11|TRBJ2-3|TRBV18
ASSPGRTDTQY
>14|TRBJ2-5|TRBV24-1
ATSDLRAGMQETQY